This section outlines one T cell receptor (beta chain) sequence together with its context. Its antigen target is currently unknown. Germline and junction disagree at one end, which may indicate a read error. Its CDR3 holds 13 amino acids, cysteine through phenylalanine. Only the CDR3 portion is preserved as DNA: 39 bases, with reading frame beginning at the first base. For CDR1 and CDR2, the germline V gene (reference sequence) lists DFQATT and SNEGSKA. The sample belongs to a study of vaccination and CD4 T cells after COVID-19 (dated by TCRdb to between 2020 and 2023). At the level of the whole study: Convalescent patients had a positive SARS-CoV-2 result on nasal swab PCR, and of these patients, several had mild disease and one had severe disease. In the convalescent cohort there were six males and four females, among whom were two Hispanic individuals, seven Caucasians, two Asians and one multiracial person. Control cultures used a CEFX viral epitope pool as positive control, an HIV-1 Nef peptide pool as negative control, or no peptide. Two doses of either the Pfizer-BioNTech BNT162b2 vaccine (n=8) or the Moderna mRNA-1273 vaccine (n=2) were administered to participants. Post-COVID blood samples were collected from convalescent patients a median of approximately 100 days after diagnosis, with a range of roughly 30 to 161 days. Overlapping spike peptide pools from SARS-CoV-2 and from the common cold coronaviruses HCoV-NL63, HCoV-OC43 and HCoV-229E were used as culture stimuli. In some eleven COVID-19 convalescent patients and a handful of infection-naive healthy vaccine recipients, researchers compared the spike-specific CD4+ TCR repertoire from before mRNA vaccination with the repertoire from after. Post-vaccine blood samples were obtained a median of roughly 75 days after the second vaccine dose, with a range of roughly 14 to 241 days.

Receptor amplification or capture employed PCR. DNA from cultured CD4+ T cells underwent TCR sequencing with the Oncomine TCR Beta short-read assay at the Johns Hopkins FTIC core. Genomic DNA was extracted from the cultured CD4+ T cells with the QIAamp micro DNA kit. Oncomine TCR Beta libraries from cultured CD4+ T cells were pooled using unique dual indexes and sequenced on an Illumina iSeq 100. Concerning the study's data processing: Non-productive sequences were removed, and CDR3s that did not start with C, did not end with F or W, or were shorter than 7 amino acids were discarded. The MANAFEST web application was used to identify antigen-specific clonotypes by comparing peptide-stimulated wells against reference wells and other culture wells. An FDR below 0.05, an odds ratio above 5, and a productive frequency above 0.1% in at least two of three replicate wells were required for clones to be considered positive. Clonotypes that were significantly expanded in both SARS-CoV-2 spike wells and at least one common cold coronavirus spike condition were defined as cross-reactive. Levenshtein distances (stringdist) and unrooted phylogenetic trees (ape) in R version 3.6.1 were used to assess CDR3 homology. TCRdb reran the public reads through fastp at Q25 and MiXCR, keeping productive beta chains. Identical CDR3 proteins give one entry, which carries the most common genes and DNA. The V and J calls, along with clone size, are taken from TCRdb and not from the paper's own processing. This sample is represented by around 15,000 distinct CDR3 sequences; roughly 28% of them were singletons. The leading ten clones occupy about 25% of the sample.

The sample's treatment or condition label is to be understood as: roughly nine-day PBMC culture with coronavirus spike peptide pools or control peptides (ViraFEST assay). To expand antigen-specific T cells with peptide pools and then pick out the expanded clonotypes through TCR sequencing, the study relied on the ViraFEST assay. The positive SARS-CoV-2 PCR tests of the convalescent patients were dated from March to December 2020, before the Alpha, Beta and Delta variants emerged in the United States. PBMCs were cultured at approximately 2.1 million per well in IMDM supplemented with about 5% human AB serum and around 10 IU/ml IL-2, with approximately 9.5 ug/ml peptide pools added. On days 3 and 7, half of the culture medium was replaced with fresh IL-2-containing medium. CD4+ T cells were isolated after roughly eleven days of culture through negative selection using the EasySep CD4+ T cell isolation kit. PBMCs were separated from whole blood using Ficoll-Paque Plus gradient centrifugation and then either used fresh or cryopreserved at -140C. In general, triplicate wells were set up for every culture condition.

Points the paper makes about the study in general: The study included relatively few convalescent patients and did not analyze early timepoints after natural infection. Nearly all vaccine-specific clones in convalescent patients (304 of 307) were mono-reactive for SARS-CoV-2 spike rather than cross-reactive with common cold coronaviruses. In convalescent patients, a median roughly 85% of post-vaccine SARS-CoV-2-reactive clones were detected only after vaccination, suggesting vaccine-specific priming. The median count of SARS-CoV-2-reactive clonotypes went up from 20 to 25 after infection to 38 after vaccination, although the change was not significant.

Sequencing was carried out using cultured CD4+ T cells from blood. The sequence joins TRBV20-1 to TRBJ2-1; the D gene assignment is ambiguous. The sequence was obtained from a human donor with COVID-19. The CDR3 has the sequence CSASLLVIDEQLF. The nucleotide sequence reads TGCAGTGCTAGTCTACTTGTGATCGATGAGCAGCTCTTC.